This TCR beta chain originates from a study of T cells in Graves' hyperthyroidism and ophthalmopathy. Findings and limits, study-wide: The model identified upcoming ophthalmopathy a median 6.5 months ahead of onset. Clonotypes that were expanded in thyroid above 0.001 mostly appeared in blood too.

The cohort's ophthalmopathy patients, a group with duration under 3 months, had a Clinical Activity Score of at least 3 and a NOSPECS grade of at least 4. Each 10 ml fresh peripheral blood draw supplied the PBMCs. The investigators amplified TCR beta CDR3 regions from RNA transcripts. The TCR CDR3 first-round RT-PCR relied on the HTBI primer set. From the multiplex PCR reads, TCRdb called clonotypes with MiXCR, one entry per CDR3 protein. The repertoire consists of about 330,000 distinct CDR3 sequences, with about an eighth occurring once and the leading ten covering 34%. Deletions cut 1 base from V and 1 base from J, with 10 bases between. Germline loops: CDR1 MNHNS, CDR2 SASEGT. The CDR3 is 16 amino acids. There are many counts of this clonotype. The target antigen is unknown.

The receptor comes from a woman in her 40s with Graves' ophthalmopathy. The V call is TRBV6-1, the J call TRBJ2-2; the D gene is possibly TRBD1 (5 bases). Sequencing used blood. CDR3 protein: CASSEGAGWNTGELFF. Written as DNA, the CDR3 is TGTGCCAGCAGTGAAGGGGCAGGGTGGAACACCGGGGAGCTGTTTTTT.